This TCR beta chain was observed in a study of cytotoxic CD8 clonotypes in ibrutinib-treated CLL. Assay: immunoSEQ multiplex PCR; the TCRdb copy retains only in-frame clones and omits some. The sample lists roughly 300,000 clones, around 76% occurring once. The CDR3 length is 13 residues. The germline CDR1 and CDR2 sequences are SNHLY and FYNNEI. V was shortened by 3 bases and J by 5 bases, with 10 bases between the two germline ends. The receptor was derived from a human donor with chronic lymphocytic leukemia. V and J are TRBV2 and TRBJ2-5; possible D gene TRBD1, 5 bases. Sequenced material: PBMCs, taken at disease progression, from a patient treated with ibrutinib. CDR3 bases: TGTGCCAGCAGTGATCAGGGCTCGGAGACCCAGTACTTC. Translation gives CASSDQGSETQYF.